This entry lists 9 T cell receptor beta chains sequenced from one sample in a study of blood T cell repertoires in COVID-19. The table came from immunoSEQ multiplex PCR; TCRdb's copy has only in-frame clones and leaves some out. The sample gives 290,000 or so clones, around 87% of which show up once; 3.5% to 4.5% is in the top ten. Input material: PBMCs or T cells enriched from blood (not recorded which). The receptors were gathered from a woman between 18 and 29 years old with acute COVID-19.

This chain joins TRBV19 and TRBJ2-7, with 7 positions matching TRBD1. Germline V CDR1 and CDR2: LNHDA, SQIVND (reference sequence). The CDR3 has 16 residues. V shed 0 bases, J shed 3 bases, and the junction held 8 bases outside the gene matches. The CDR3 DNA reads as TGTGCCAGTAGTATAGACTCTCGGGACAGAGTCTACGAGCAGTACTTC. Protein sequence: CASSIDSRDRVYEQYF.

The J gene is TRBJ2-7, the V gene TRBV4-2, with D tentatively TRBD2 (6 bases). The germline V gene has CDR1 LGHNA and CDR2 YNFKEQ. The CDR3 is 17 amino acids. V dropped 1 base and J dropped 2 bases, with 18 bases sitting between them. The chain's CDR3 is CASSQARDLWAPYEQYF. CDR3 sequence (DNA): TGTGCCAGCAGCCAAGCGCGGGACCTCTGGGCCCCCTACGAGCAGTACTTC.

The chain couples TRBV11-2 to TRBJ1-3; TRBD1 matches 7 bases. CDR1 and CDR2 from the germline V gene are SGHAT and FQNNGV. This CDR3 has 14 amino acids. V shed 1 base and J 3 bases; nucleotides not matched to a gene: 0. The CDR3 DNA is TGTGCCAGCAGCTTAGGACAGGGTGGAAACACCATATATTTT. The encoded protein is CASSLGQGGNTIYF. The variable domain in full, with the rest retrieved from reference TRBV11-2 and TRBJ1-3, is EAGVAQSPRYKIIEKRQSVAFWCNPISGHATLYWYQQILGQGPKLLIQFQNNGVVDDSQLPKDRFSAERLKGVDSTLKIQPAKLEDSAVYLCASSLGQGGNTIYFGEGSWLTVV.

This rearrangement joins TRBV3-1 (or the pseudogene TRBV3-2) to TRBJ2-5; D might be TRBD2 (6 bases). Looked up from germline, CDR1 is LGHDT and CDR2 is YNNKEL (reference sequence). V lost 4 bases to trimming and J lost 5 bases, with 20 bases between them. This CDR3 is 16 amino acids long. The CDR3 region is CASSLGLGGGRETQYF. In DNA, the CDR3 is TGTGCCAGCAGCCTGGGATTGGGAGGTGGTAGGGAGACCCAGTACTTC.

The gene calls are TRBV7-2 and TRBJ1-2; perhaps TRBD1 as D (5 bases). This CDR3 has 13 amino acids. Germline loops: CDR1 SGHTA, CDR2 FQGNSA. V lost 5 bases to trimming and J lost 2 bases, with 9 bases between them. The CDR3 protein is CASSPRENYGYTF. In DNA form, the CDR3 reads TGTGCCAGCAGCCCCAGGGAAAACTATGGCTACACCTTC.

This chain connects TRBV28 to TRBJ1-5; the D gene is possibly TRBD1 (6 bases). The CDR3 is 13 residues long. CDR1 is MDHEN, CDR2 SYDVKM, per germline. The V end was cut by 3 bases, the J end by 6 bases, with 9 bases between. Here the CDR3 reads CASSLGAGQPQHF. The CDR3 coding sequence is TGTGCCAGCAGTTTGGGGGCAGGTCAGCCCCAGCATTTT.

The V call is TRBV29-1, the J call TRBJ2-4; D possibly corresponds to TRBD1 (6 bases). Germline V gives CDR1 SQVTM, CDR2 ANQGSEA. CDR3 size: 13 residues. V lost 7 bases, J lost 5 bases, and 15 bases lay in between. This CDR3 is CSAADRSQNIQYF. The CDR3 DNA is TGCAGCGCCGCGGACAGAAGCCAAAACATTCAGTACTTC.

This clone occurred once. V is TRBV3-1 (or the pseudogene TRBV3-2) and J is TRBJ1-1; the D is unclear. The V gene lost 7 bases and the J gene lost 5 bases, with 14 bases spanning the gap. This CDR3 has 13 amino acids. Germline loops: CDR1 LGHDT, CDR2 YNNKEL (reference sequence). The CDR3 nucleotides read TGTGCCAGCACCCCCCTAGGAGGAACTGAAGCTTTCTTT. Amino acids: CASTPLGGTEAFF.

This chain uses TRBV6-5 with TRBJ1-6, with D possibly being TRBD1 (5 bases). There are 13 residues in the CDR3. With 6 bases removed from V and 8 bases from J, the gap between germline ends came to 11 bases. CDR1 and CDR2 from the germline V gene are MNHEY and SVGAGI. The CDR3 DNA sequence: TGTGCCAGCAGGCGACAGCCAGATTCACCCCTCCACTTT. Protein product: CASRRQPDSPLHF.